This T cell receptor (beta chain) was profiled in a study of T cell responses to AZD1222 COVID-19 vaccine. This CDR3 has 13 residues. Per germline, CDR1 MRHNA and CDR2 SNTAGT. As regards this clone: Relative to the germline gene, one junction end is altered; a read error may explain this.

Sequencing was performed with immunoSEQ multiplex PCR; in TCRdb, only in-frame clones are kept and a portion is missing. Here the sample spans around 140,000 clones, approximately 90% being singletons. The chain employs TRBV6-4 and TRBJ1-4; D is ambiguous. The source is an adult who received the AZD1222 COVID-19 vaccine. The starting material was peripheral blood, obtained 28 days after the second AZD1222 dose. The CDR3 coding sequence is TGTGCCAGCAGTGACTTATCAACGGAAGCTCTTGCTTTT. This gives the protein CASSDLSTEALAF.